This T cell receptor (beta chain) was identified during a study of blood T cell repertoires in COVID-19. In the authors' workflow: Counts of nucleated cells, estimated from reference gene primer amplification, were obtained. Clones were read by immunoSEQ multiplex PCR, and TCRdb kept only the in-frame ones, dropping some. Clone size and the V and J calls come from that table; the DNA yielded D and trimming. The table records about half a million clones, roughly 88% of them present only once. V was clipped by 2 bases and J by 5 bases; unmatched bases: 8. The CDR3 contains 15 residues. CDR1 and CDR2 (germline): LNHDA, SQIVND (reference sequence).

This rearrangement joins TRBV19 to TRBJ2-7; the match to TRBD2 covers 8 bases. The sequencing sample was made of peripheral blood. This receptor was obtained from a human donor in a cohort sampled during active COVID-19. The CDR3 bases are TGTGCCAGTAGTATAACTAGCGGTTCCTTGGACGAGCAGTACTTC. Translating gives CASSITSGSLDEQYF. Using reference TRBV19 and TRBJ2-7 for the parts outside the CDR3, the full variable domain is DGGITQSPKYLFRKEGQNVTLSCEQNLNHDAMYWYRQDPGQGLRLIYYSQIVNDFQKGDIAEGYSVSREKKESFPLTVTSAQKNPTAFYLCASSITSGSLDEQYFGPGTRLTVT.